This is a list of T cell receptor beta chains from one sample in a study of T cells in Graves' hyperthyroidism and ophthalmopathy. MiXCR, applied by TCRdb to the multiplex PCR reads, yields one record per CDR3 protein. The repertoire holds 350,000 to 400,000 distinct CDR3 sequences, about 16% seen once, with about 31% in the top ten. The sequencing sample was made of blood. Receptors were obtained from a woman aged 30 to 39 with Graves' hyperthyroidism. CDR3s include the opening cysteine and the closing phenylalanine or tryptophan. The order of the fields is J gene, V gene, D gene, CDR3 length, clone size, CDR3 DNA, CDR3 protein. D genes are given only for firm matches. Where a row states a size, it is once, few, many or the class of an expanded clone; other rows omit it.

J: TRBJ2-1; V: TRBV4-2; D: TRBD2; length: 16; size: NA; DNA: TGTGCCAGCAGCCAACTAGCGGGAACTTCCTACAATGAGCAGTTCTTC; CDR3: CASSQLAGTSYNEQFF
J: TRBJ2-7; V: TRBV19; D: NA; length: 15; size: NA; DNA: TGTGCCAGTAGTAGGGGACACCCCGTCTCCTACGAGCAGTACTTC; CDR3: CASSRGHPVSYEQYF
J: TRBJ2-3; V: TRBV5-5; D: TRBD2; length: 15; size: many; DNA: TGTGCCAGCAGCACACTAGCGGGGAGTGAGGATACGCAGTATTTT; CDR3: CASSTLAGSEDTQYF
J: TRBJ2-1; V: TRBV4-1; D: TRBD1; length: 13; size: few; DNA: TGCGCCAGCAGCCAAGAACGAGGACAGGGGCAGTTCTTC; CDR3: CASSQERGQGQFF
J: TRBJ2-1; V: TRBV2; D: NA; length: 13; size: many; DNA: TGTGCCAGTAACCGCCAAAGTAGCGATGGACAGTTCTTC; CDR3: CASNRQSSDGQFF
J: TRBJ2-5; V: TRBV24-1; D: TRBD2; length: 20; size: many; DNA: TGTGCCACCAGTGATCCTACTCCAGGACTAGCGGGAGCGCCCCAAGAGACCCAGTACTTC; CDR3: CATSDPTPGLAGAPQETQYF
J: TRBJ2-1; V: TRBV3-1; D: NA; length: 12; size: few; DNA: TGTGCCGTCGGAGGGGTCTACAATGAGCAGTTCTTC; CDR3: CAVGGVYNEQFF
J: TRBJ2-1; V: TRBV27; D: NA; length: 18; size: many; DNA: TGTGCCAGCAGTTTCGGGGACACTACCCCGAGCTCATACAATGAGCAGTTCTTC; CDR3: CASSFGDTTPSSYNEQFF
J: TRBJ2-1; V: TRBV27; D: TRBD1; length: 15; size: many; DNA: TGTGCCAGCAGTTTCCCGACAGGGTTAGGCAATGAGCAGTTCTTC; CDR3: CASSFPTGLGNEQFF
J: TRBJ2-2; V: TRBV12-3/TRBV12-4; D: TRBD1; length: 16; size: NA; DNA: TGTGCCAGCAGCCACGGACAGGCTCGAATCCACGGGGAGCTGTTTTTT; CDR3: CASSHGQARIHGELFF
J: TRBJ2-7; V: TRBV6-1; D: NA; length: 13; size: many; DNA: TGTGCCAGCAGCACCACAGCAGGCTACGAGCAGTACTTC; CDR3: CASSTTAGYEQYF
J: TRBJ2-5; V: TRBV7-9; D: NA; length: 15; size: many; DNA: TGTGCCAGCAGCTTCTCACTGGGGCTAGGAGAGACCCAGTACTTC; CDR3: CASSFSLGLGETQYF
J: TRBJ2-3; V: TRBV10-3; D: TRBD2; length: 13; size: few; DNA: TGTGCCGCGACTAGCGGCAGCACAGATACGCAGTATTTT; CDR3: CAATSGSTDTQYF
J: TRBJ2-1; V: TRBV7-9; D: NA; length: 14; size: NA; DNA: TGTGCCAGCAGCTTAGAGAGCCGGTCAAATGAGCAGTTCTTC; CDR3: CASSLESRSNEQFF
J: TRBJ2-3; V: TRBV6-5; D: NA; length: 16; size: many; DNA: TGTGCCAGCAGTTACGCGGCGGGTAGAATGACAGATACGCAGTATTTT; CDR3: CASSYAAGRMTDTQYF
J: TRBJ2-5; V: TRBV5-4; D: TRBD1; length: 16; size: NA; DNA: TGTGCCAGCAGCTTGGTTGGGACAGGCCATCAAGAGACCCAGTACTTC; CDR3: CASSLVGTGHQETQYF
J: TRBJ2-7; V: TRBV18; D: NA; length: 13; size: NA; DNA: TGTGCCAGCTCACCAAGGGACAACCACGAGCAGTACTTC; CDR3: CASSPRDNHEQYF
J: TRBJ1-6; V: TRBV28; D: TRBD1; length: 13; size: few; DNA: TGTGCCAGCAGAGGGGGCTTCGGTTCACCCCTCCACTTT; CDR3: CASRGGFGSPLHF
J: TRBJ2-7; V: TRBV6-1; D: NA; length: 14; size: few; DNA: TGTGCCAGCAGCCGGGCAGGCAAGGGCCACGAGCAGTACTTC; CDR3: CASSRAGKGHEQYF
J: TRBJ1-1; V: TRBV2; D: TRBD1; length: 18; size: many; DNA: TGTGCCAGCAGAGAGGCGGGACAGGTTGGCCAAGGAGACACTGAAGCTTTCTTT; CDR3: CASREAGQVGQGDTEAFF
J: TRBJ2-1; V: TRBV6-2/TRBV6-3; D: TRBD2; length: 15; size: NA; DNA: TGTGCCAGCAAACTAACTAGCGGAGCCTACAATGAGCAGTTCTTC; CDR3: CASKLTSGAYNEQFF
J: TRBJ1-2; V: TRBV6-2/TRBV6-3; D: TRBD1; length: 13; size: few; DNA: TGTGCCAGCTCCGGACAGGGGAGGTATGGCTACACCTTC; CDR3: CASSGQGRYGYTF
J: TRBJ1-1; V: TRBV27; D: NA; length: 13; size: many; DNA: TGTGCCAGCAGTGCTGGACTTGGCACTGAAGCTTTCTTT; CDR3: CASSAGLGTEAFF
J: TRBJ2-1; V: TRBV28; D: TRBD2; length: 16; size: many; DNA: TGTGCCAGCAGTTCAAGAAGCGGGAGGGCCTACAATGAGCAGTTCTTC; CDR3: CASSSRSGRAYNEQFF
J: TRBJ2-3; V: TRBV6-2/TRBV6-3; D: NA; length: 15; size: NA; DNA: TGTGCCAGCGCCCTCAGGGGGGGGAGTACAGATACGCAGTATTTT; CDR3: CASALRGGSTDTQYF
J: TRBJ2-1; V: TRBV9; D: TRBD2; length: 16; size: many; DNA: TGTGCCAGCAGTCGACCGGGACTAACCTTCGGGAATGAGCAGTTCTTC; CDR3: CASSRPGLTFGNEQFF
J: TRBJ1-5; V: TRBV7-9; D: NA; length: 17; size: few; DNA: TGTGCCAGCAGCCTATGGCTGGGAGGGGATAGCAATCAGCCCCAGCATTTT; CDR3: CASSLWLGGDSNQPQHF
J: TRBJ2-1; V: TRBV6-6; D: NA; length: 13; size: few; DNA: TGTGCCAGCAGTTACCTACAGGGTAATGAGCAGTTCTTC; CDR3: CASSYLQGNEQFF
J: TRBJ1-2; V: TRBV20-1; D: NA; length: 19; size: NA; DNA: TGCAGTGCTAGACAGCACGATTATAACTCCTCACAGGTTAACTATGGCTACACCTTC; CDR3: CSARQHDYNSSQVNYGYTF
J: TRBJ2-7; V: TRBV7-8; D: TRBD2; length: 17; size: many; DNA: TGTGCCAGATATAAAAGGACTAGCGGGAGGGTAGCCTACGAGCAGTACTTC; CDR3: CARYKRTSGRVAYEQYF
J: TRBJ2-3; V: TRBV4-2; D: NA; length: 17; size: NA; DNA: TGTGCCAGCAGCACATGGGGCGGGGGCCTGGAGGCAGATACGCAGTATTTT; CDR3: CASSTWGGGLEADTQYF
J: TRBJ1-5; V: TRBV5-1; D: NA; length: 15; size: many; DNA: TGCGCCAGCAGCTTGGTCGGGGATAGCAATCAGCCCCAGCATTTT; CDR3: CASSLVGDSNQPQHF
J: TRBJ2-5; V: TRBV29-1; D: NA; length: 13; size: few; DNA: TGCAGCGTTGGCGGTCTGGGAGGAGAGACCCAGTACTTC; CDR3: CSVGGLGGETQYF
J: TRBJ2-7; V: TRBV14; D: TRBD2; length: 15; size: NA; DNA: TGTGCCAGCGCATCAACCGGGACTAGCCCCGCCGAGCAGTACTTC; CDR3: CASASTGTSPAEQYF
J: TRBJ1-4; V: TRBV5-1; D: NA; length: 12; size: NA; DNA: TGCGCCAGCAGCTTGGAAAGTGAAAAACTGTTTTTT; CDR3: CASSLESEKLFF
J: TRBJ2-4; V: TRBV7-2; D: NA; length: 16; size: many; DNA: TGTGCCAGCAGCCCAAGTCGTGAACTAGCCAAAAACATTCAGTACTTC; CDR3: CASSPSRELAKNIQYF
J: TRBJ2-7; V: TRBV29-1; D: TRBD2; length: 13; size: few; DNA: TGCAGCGTCGCTAGCGGACCTGGGCTCGAGCAGTACTTC; CDR3: CSVASGPGLEQYF
J: TRBJ2-1; V: TRBV6-1; D: NA; length: 16; size: NA; DNA: TGTGCCAGCAGTACCGGTGAGGCGGGGCCCTACAATGAGCAGTTCTTC; CDR3: CASSTGEAGPYNEQFF
J: TRBJ2-7; V: TRBV20-1; D: TRBD2; length: 12; size: NA; DNA: TGCAGTGCTAGGTTAGCGGGAGTCGAGCAGTACTTC; CDR3: CSARLAGVEQYF
J: TRBJ1-2; V: TRBV18; D: NA; length: 13; size: many; DNA: TGTGCCAGCTCTCCGACCCTCTCGGAAGGCTACACCTTC; CDR3: CASSPTLSEGYTF
J: TRBJ2-7; V: TRBV20-1; D: NA; length: 13; size: NA; DNA: TGCAGTGCTAGGAAGCCGGGAAACTACGAGCAGTACTTC; CDR3: CSARKPGNYEQYF
J: TRBJ2-1; V: TRBV7-2; D: NA; length: 15; size: few; DNA: TGTGCCATCGCCCCCGGACCGCGGTTCTACGGTGAGCAGTTCTTC; CDR3: CAIAPGPRFYGEQFF
J: TRBJ1-3; V: TRBV6-2/TRBV6-3; D: NA; length: 13; size: few; DNA: TGTGCCAGTTCAACAGCCCCTGGAAACACCATATATTTT; CDR3: CASSTAPGNTIYF
J: TRBJ2-3; V: TRBV6-6; D: NA; length: 14; size: many; DNA: TGTGCCAGCAGTTACCAGGGCCGCACAGATACGCAGTATTTT; CDR3: CASSYQGRTDTQYF
J: TRBJ2-1; V: TRBV28; D: TRBD2; length: 16; size: many; DNA: TGTGCCAGCAGTTCCCAGGGACTAGCGGCTTACAATGAGCAGTTCTTC; CDR3: CASSSQGLAAYNEQFF
J: TRBJ1-1; V: TRBV3-1; D: NA; length: 15; size: NA; DNA: TGTGCCAGCAGCCTTGGGGCAGGGTTGAACACTGAGGCTTTCTTT; CDR3: CASSLGAGLNTEAFF
J: TRBJ2-1; V: TRBV9; D: TRBD2; length: 16; size: NA; DNA: TGTGCCAGCAGCGCGAGGGGGACTAGCGGGTCTTCAGGGCAGTTCTTC; CDR3: CASSARGTSGSSGQFF
J: TRBJ1-4; V: TRBV10-3; D: NA; length: 13; size: few; DNA: TGTGCCATCAGTGACGGGGTTGGGGAAAAACTGTTTTTT; CDR3: CAISDGVGEKLFF
J: TRBJ1-2; V: TRBV18; D: NA; length: 13; size: few; DNA: TGTGCCAGCTCACCACTCGAACAGGGCGGCTACACCTTC; CDR3: CASSPLEQGGYTF
J: TRBJ2-1; V: TRBV5-1; D: NA; length: 16; size: many; DNA: TGCGCCAGCAGCCAGGGGGGAGGGCCAAGTTACAATGAGCAGTTCTTC; CDR3: CASSQGGGPSYNEQFF